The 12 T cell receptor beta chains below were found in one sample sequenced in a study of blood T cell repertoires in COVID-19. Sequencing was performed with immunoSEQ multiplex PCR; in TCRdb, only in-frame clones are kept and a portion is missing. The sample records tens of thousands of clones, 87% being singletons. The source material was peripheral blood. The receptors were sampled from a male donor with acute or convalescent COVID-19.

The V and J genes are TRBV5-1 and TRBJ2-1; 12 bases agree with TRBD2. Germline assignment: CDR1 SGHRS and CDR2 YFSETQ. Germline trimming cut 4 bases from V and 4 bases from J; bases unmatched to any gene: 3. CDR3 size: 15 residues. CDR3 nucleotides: TGCGCCAGCAGCCCTCTAGCGGGGGGGTACAATGAGCAGTTCTTC. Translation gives CASSPLAGGYNEQFF.

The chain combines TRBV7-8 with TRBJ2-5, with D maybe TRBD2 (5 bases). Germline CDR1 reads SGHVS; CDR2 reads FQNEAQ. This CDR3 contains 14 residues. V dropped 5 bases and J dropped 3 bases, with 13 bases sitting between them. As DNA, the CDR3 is TGTGCCAGCAGCCCGAGCCGGGATGAAGAGACCCAGTACTTC. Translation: CASSPSRDEETQYF.

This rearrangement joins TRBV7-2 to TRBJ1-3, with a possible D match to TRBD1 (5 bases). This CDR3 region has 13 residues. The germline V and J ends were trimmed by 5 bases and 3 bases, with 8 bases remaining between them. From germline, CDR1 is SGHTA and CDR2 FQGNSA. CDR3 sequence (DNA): TGTGCCAGCAGCCGGGGGGGTGGAAACACCATATATTTT. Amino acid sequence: CASSRGGGNTIYF.

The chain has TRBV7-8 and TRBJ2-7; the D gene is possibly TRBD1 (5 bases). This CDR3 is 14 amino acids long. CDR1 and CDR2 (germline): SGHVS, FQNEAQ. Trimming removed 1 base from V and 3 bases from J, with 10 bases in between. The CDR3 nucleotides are TGTGCCAGCAGCTTAGGGAAGGGGCTCTACGAGCAGTACTTC. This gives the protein CASSLGKGLYEQYF.

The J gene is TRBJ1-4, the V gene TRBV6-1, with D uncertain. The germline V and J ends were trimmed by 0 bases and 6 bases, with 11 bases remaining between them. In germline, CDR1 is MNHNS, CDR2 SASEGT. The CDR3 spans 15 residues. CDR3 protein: CASSEARRQDEKLFF. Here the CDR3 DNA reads TGTGCCAGCAGTGAAGCACGAAGGCAGGATGAAAAACTGTTTTTT.

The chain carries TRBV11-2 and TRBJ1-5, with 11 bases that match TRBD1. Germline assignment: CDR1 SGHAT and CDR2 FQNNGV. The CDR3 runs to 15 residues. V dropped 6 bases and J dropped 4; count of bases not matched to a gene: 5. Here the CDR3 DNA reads TGTGCCAGCAGTCGAGGGACAGGGGGGAATCAGCCCCAGCATTTT. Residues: CASSRGTGGNQPQHF.

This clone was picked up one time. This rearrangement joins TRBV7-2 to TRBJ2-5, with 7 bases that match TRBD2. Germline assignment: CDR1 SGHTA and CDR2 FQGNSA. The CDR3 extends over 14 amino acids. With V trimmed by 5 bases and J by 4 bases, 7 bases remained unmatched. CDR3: CASSPDPSGETQYF. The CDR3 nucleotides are TGTGCCAGCAGCCCAGACCCTAGCGGAGAGACCCAGTACTTC.

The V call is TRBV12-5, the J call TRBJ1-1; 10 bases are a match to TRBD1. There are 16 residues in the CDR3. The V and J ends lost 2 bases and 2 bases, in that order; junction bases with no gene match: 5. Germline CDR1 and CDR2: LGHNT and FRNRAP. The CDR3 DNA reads TGTGCTAGTGGTTTGTGGGACAGGGGTCTCAACACTGAAGCTTTCTTT. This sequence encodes CASGLWDRGLNTEAFF.

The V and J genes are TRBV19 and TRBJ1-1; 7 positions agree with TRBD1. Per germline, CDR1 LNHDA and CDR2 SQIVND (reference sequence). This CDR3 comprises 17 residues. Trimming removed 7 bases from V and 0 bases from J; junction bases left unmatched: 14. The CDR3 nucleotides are TGTGCCAGTACAGAGACAGGGTTCGGGCTTATGAACACTGAAGCTTTCTTT. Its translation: CASTETGFGLMNTEAFF.

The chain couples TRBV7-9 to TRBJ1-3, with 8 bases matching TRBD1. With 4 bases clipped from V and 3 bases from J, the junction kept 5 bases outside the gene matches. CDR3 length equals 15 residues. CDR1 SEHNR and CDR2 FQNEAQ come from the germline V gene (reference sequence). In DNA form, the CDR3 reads TGTGCCAGCAGCTCCGGGACAGGAGATGGAAACACCATATATTTT. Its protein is CASSSGTGDGNTIYF.

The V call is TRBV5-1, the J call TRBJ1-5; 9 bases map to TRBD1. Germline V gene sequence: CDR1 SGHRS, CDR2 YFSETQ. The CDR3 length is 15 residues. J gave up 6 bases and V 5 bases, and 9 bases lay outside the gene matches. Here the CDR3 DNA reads TGCGCCAGCAGTTCCGGGACAGGGCTAGGTCAGCCCCAGCATTTT. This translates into CASSSGTGLGQPQHF.

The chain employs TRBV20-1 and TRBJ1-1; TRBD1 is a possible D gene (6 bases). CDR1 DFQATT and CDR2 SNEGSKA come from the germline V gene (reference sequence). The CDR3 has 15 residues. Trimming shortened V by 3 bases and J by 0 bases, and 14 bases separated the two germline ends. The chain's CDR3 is CSASRDTPMNTEAFF. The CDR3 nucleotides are TGCAGTGCTAGTAGGGACACACCAATGAACACTGAAGCTTTCTTT.